The entry below gives a single TCR beta chain sequence along with its context. Its target is unknown. The data stem from a study of T cell clonotyping in hematopoietic cell transplantation. General study results and limits: Higher Inverse Simpson Index values in graft donor and pretransplant recipient predicted broader posttransplant TCR diversity. After transplant, recipient diversity fell while pathologically expanded clonotypes grew through day 180.

Sequenced by immunoSEQ multiplex PCR; TCRdb stores in-frame clones only, minus some. The repertoire includes about 36,000 clones, over 70% of them detected once, and roughly 2% sits in the top ten. This CDR3 is 14 amino acids long. The germline gives CDR1 LNHDA, CDR2 SQIVND (reference sequence). Trimming removed 5 bases from V and 7 bases from J, with 14 bases in between. The sequence was obtained from a woman in her thirties or forties in good health. Some clones in this sample may be carry-over from other donors' samples. Sequenced sample: peripheral blood mononuclear cells. The rearrangement links TRBV19 to TRBJ2-2, with D possibly being TRBD1 (6 bases). The CDR3 DNA follows: TGTGCCAGTAGTTCGGCACAGGGATTCGGGGAGCTGTTTTTT. Protein sequence: CASSSAQGFGELFF.